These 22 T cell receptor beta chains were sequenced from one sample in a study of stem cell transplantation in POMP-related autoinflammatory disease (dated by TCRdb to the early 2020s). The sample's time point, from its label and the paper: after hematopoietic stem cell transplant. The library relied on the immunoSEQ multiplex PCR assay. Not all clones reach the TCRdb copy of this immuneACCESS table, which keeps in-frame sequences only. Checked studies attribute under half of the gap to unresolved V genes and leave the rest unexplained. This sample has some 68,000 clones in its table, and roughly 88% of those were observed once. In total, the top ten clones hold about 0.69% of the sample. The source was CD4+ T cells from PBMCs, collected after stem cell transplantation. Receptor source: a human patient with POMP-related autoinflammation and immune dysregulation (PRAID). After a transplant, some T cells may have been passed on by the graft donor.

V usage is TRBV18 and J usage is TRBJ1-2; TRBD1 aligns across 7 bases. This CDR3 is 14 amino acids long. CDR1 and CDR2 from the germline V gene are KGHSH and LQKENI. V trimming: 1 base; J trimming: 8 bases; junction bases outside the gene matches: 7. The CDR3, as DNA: TGTGCCAGCTCACCACTACCGACAGGGAAGGGCTACACCTTC. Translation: CASSPLPTGKGYTF.

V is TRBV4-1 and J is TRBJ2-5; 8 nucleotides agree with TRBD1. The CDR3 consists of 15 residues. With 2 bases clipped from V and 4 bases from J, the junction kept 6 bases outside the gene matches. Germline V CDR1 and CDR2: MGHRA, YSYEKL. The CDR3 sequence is CASSQQGQGTETQYF. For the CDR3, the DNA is TGCGCCAGCAGCCAACAAGGACAGGGTACAGAGACCCAGTACTTC.

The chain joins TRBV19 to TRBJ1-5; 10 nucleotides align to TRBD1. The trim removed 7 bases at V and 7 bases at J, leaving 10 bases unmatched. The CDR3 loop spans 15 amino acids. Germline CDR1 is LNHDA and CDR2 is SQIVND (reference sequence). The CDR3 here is CASKLMGQGKQPQHF. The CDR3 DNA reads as TGTGCCAGTAAACTGATGGGACAGGGGAAACAGCCCCAGCATTTT. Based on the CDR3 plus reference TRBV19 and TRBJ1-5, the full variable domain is DGGITQSPKYLFRKEGQNVTLSCEQNLNHDAMYWYRQDPGQGLRLIYYSQIVNDFQKGDIAEGYSVSREKKESFPLTVTSAQKNPTAFYLCASKLMGQGKQPQHFGDGTRLSIL.

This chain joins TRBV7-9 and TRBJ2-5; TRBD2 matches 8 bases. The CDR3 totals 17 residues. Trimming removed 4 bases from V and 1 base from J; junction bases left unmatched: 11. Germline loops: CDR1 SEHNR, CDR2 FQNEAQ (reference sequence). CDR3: CASSSLLGLAGQETQYF. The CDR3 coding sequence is TGTGCCAGCAGCTCCCTTCTGGGGCTAGCGGGCCAAGAGACCCAGTACTTC.

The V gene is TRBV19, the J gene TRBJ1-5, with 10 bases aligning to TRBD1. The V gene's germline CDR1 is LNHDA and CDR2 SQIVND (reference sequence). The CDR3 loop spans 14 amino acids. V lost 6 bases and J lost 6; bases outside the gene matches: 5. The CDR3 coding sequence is TGTGCCAGTAGGAGGGGACAGGGGAGTCAGCCCCAGCATTTT. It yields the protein CASRRGQGSQPQHF.

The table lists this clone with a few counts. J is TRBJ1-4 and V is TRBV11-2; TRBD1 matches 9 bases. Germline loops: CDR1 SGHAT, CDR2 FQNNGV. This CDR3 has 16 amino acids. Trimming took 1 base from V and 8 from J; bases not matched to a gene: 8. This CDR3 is CASSLAFGTGKEKLFF. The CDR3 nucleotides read TGTGCCAGCAGCTTAGCCTTCGGGACAGGGAAGGAAAAACTGTTTTTT.

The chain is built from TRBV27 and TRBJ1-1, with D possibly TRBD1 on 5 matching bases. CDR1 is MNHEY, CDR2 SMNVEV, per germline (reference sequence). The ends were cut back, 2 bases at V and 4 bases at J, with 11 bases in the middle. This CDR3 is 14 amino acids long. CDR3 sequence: CASSLTPGSTEAFF. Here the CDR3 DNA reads TGTGCCAGCAGTTTAACGCCAGGGAGCACTGAAGCTTTCTTT.

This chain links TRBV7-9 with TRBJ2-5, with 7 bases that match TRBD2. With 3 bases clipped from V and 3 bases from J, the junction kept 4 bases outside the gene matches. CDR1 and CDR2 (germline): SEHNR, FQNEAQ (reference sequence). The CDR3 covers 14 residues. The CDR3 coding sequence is TGTGCCAGCAGCTTCTGGCTAGCGGAAGAGACCCAGTACTTC. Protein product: CASSFWLAEETQYF.

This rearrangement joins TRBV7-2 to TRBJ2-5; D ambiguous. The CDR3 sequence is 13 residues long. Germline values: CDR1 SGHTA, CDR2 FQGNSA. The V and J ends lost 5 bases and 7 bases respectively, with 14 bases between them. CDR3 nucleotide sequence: TGTGCCAGCAGCCGCATGGCCCTTTTGACCCAGTACTTC. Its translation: CASSRMALLTQYF.

CDR3 DNA: TGTGCCAGCAGCCAGTTAGCCGGAGAGACCCAGTACTTC. This translates into CASSQLAGETQYF. The V call is TRBV3-1 (or the pseudogene TRBV3-2), the J call TRBJ2-5; no clear D. V was shortened by 3 bases and J by 4 bases, with 9 bases between the two germline ends. CDR1 LGHDT and CDR2 YNNKEL come from the germline V gene (reference sequence). There are 13 residues in the CDR3.

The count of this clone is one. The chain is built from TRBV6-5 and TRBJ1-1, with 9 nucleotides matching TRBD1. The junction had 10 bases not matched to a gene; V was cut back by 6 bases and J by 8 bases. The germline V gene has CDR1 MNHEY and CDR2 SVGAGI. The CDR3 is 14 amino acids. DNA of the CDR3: TGTGCCAGCAGAAAGGGACAGGGAAATTCCGAAGCTTTCTTT. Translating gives CASRKGQGNSEAFF.

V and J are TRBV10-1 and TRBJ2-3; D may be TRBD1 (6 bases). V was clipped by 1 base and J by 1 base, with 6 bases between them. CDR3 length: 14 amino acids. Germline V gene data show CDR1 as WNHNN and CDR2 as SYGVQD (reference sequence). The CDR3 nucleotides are TGCGCCAGCAGTGAGTGGGGGCGCACAGATACGCAGTATTTT. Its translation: CASSEWGRTDTQYF.

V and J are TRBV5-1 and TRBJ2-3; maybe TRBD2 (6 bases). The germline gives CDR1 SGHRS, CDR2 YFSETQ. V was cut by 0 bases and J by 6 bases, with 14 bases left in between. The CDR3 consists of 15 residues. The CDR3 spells CASSLEEAGRDTQYF. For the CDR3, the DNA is TGCGCCAGCAGCTTGGAGGAGGCGGGGAGGGATACGCAGTATTTT.

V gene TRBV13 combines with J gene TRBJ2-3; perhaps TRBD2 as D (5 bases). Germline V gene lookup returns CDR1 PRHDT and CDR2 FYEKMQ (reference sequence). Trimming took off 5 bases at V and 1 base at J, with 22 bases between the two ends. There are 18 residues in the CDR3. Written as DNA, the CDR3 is TGTGCCAGCAGCCCCACATCCTTGGGTAGCGTCGGCACAGATACGCAGTATTTT. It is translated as CASSPTSLGSVGTDTQYF.

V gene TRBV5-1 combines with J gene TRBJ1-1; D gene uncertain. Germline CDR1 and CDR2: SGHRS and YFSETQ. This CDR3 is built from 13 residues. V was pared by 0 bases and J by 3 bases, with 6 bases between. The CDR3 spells CASSLARDTEAFF. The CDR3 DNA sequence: TGCGCCAGCAGCTTGGCACGGGACACTGAAGCTTTCTTT.

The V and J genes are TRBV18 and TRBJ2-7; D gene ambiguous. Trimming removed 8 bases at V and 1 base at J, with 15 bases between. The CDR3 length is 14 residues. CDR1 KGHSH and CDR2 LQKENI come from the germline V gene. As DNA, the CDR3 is TGTGCCAGCGCAACCGGTGGGTTATCCTACGAGCAGTACTTC. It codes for CASATGGLSYEQYF.

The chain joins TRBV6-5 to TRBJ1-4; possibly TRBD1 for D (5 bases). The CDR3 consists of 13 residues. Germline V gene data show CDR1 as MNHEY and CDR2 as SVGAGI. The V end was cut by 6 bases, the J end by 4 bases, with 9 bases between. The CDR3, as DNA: TGTGCCAGCAGAGAGACAGTTAATGAAAAACTGTTTTTT. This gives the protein CASRETVNEKLFF.

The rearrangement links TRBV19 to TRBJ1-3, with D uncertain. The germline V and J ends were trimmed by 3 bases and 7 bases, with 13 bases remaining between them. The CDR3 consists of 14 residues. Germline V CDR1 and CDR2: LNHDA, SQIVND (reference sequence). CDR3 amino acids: CASSISSGSNTIYF. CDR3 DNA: TGTGCCAGTAGTATTTCCAGTGGCTCTAACACCATATATTTT.

The CDR3 DNA reads as TGTGCCAGCAGTAATGGCGATCAGCCCCAGCATTTT. As protein: CASSNGDQPQHF. This sequence joins TRBV5-4 and TRBJ1-5; D ambiguous. Germline V gives CDR1 SGHNT, CDR2 YYREEE (reference sequence). Trimming removed 5 bases at V and 5 bases at J, with 8 bases between. The CDR3 is made up of 12 amino acids.

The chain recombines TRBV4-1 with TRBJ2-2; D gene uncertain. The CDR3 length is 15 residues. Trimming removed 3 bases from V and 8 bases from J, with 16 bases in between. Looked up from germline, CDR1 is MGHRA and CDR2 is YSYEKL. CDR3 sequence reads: CASSQATYSKGELFF. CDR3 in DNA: TGCGCCAGCAGCCAGGCAACTTACTCTAAAGGGGAGCTGTTTTTT.

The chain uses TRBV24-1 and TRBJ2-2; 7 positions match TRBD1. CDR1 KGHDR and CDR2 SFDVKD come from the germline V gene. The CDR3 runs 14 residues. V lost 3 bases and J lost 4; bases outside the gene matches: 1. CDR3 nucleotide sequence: TGTGCCACCAGTGATCGGGACAGCACCGGGGAGCTGTTTTTT. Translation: CATSDRDSTGELFF.

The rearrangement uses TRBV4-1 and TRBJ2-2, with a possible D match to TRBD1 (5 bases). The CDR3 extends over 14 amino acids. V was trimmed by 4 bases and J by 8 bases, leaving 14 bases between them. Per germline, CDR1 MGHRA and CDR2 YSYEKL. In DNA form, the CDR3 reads TGCGCCAGCAGCCGATTCAGGGCACCGGGGGAGCTGTTTTTT. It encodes CASSRFRAPGELFF.